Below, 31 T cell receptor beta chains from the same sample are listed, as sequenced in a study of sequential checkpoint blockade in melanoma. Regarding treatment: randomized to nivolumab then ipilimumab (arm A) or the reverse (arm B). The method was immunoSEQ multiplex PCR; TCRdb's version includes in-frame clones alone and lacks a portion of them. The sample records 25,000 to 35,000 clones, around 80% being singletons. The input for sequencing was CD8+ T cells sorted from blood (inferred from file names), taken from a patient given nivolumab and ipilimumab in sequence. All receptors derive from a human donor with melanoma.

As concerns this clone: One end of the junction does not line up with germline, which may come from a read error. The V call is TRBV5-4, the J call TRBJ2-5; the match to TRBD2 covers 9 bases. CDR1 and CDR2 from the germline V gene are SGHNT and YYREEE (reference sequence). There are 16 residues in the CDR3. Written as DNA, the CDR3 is TGCGCCAGCAGCCAAGATCCAGCGGGAGGAGGAGAGACCCAGTACTTC. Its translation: CASSQDPAGGGETQYF.

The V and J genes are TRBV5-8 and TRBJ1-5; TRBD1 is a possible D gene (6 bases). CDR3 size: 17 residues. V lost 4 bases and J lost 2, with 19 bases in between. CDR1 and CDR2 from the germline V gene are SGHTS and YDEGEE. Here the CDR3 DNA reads TGTGCCAGCAGCCCCCTTGCCCAGGGGCCTGGCAATCAGCCCCAGCATTTT. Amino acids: CASSPLAQGPGNQPQHF.

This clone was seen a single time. The CDR3 loop is CASMWGSLNQPQHF. CDR3 sequence (DNA): TGTGCCAGTATGTGGGGCAGCCTAAATCAGCCCCAGCATTTT. The chain joins TRBV19 to TRBJ1-5; D is possibly TRBD1 (5 bases). V was shortened by 7 bases and J by 4 bases, with 14 bases between the two germline ends. The CDR3 length is 14 residues. Germline V gives CDR1 LNHDA, CDR2 SQIVND (reference sequence).

This CDR3 reads CASSFAVNAGNTIYF. In nucleotides, the CDR3 is TGTGCCAGCAGCTTTGCAGTAAATGCTGGAAACACCATATATTTT. The J gene is TRBJ1-3, the V gene TRBV5-6; D unclear. V lost 2 bases to trimming and J lost 2 bases, with 11 bases between them. This CDR3 contains 15 residues. The germline CDR1 and CDR2 sequences are SGHDT and YYEEEE.

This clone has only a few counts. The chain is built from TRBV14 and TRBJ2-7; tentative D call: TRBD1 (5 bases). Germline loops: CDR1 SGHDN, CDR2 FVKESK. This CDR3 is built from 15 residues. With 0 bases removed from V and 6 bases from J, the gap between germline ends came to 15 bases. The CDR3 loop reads CASSQDQSRVSEQYF. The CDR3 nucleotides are TGTGCCAGCAGCCAAGATCAAAGCAGGGTGAGCGAGCAGTACTTC.

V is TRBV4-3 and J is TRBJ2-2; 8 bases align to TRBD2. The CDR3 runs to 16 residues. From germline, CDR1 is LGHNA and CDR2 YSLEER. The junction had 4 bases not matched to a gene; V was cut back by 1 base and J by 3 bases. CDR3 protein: CASSQGGGRYTGELFF. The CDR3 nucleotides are TGCGCCAGCAGCCAAGGAGGCGGGAGGTACACCGGGGAGCTGTTTTTT.

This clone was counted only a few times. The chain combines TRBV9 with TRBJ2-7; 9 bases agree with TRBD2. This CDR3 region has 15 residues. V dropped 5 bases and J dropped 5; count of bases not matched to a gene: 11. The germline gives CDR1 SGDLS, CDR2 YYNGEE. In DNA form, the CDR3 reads TGTGCCAGCAGTGATAGCGGGAGTGGGAGCAACGAGCAGTACTTC. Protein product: CASSDSGSGSNEQYF. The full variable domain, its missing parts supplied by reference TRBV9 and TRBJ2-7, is DSGVTQTPKHLITATGQRVTLRCSPRSGDLSVYWYQQSLDQGLQFLIQYYNGEERAKGNILERFSAQQFPDLHSELNLSSLELGDSALYFCASSDSGSGSNEQYFGPGTRLTVT.

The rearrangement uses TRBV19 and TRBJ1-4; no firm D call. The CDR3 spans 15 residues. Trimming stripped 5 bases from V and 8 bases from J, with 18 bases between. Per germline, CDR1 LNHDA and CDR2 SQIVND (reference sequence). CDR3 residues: CASSDERRGEEKLFF. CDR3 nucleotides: TGTGCCAGTAGTGACGAAAGACGGGGAGAAGAAAAACTGTTTTTT. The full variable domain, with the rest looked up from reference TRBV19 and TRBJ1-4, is DGGITQSPKYLFRKEGQNVTLSCEQNLNHDAMYWYRQDPGQGLRLIYYSQIVNDFQKGDIAEGYSVSREKKESFPLTVTSAQKNPTAFYLCASSDERRGEEKLFFGSGTQLSVL.

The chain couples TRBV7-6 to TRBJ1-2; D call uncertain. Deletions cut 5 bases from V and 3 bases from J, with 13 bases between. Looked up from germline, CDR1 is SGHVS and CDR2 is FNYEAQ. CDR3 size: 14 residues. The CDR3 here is CASSGERDDYGYTF. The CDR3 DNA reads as TGTGCCAGCAGCGGCGAGAGGGATGACTATGGCTACACCTTC.

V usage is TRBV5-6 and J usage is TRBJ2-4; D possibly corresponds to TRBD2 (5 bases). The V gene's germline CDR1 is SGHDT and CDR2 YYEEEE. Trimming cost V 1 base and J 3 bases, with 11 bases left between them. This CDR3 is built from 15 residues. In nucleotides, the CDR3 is TGTGCCAGCAGCTTGTCGGGGTATGGCAAAAACATTCAGTACTTC. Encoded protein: CASSLSGYGKNIQYF.

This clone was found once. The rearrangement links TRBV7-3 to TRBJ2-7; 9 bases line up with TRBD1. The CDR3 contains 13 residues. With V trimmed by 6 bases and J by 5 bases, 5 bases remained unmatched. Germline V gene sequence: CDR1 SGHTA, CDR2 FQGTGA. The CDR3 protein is CASSRTGGHEQYF. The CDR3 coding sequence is TGTGCCAGCAGTCGAACAGGGGGCCACGAGCAGTACTTC.

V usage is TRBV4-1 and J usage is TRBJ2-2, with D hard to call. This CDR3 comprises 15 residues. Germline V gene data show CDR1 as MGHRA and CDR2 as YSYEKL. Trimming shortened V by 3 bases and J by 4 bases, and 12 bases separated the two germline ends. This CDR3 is CASSHYIASTGELFF. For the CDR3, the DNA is TGCGCCAGCAGCCATTACATAGCTTCCACCGGGGAGCTGTTTTTT.

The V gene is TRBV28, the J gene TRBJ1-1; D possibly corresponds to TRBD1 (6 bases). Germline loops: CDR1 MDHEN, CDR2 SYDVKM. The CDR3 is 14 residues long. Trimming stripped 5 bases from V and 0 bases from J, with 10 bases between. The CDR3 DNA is TGTGCCAGCAGTCCACAGGGCATGAACACTGAAGCTTTCTTT. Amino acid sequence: CASSPQGMNTEAFF.

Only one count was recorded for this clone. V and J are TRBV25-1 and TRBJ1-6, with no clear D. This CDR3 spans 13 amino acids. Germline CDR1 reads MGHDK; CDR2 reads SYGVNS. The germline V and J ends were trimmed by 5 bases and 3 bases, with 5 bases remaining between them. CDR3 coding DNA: TGTGCCAGCAGTTTCAGCTATAATTCACCCCTCCACTTT. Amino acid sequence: CASSFSYNSPLHF.

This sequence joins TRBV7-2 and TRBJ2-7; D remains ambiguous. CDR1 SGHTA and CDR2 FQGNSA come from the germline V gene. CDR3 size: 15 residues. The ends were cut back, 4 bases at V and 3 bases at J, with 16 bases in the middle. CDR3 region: CASSSTRSAHYEQYF. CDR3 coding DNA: TGTGCCAGCAGCTCAACACGTTCCGCCCACTACGAGCAGTACTTC.

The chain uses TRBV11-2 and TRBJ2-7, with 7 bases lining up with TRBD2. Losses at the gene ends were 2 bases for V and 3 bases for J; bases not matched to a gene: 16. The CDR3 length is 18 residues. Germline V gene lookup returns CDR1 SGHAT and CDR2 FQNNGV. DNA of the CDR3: TGTGCCAGCAGCTTAACTCTTATTCCGGGACTACCCGACTACGAGCAGTACTTC. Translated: CASSLTLIPGLPDYEQYF.

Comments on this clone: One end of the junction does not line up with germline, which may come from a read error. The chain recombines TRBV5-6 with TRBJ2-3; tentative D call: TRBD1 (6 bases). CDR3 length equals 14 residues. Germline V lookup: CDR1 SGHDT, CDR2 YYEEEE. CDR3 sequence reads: CASSLGRGADTQYF. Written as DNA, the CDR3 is TGTGCCAGCAGTTTGGGCAGGGGCGCAGATACGCAGTATTTT.

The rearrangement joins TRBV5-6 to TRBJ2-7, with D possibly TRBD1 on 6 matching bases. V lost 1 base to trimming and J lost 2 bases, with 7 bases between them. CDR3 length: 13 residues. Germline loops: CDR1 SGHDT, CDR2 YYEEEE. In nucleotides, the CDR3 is TGTGCCAGCAGCTTGCGGGACACCTACGAGCAGTACTTC. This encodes CASSLRDTYEQYF.

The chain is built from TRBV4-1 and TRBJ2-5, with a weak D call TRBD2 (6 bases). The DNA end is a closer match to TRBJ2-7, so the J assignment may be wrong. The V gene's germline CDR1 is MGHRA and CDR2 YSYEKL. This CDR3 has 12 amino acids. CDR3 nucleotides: TGCGCCAGCAGCCAAGGGACTACCGAGCAGTACTTC. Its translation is CASSQGTTEQYF.

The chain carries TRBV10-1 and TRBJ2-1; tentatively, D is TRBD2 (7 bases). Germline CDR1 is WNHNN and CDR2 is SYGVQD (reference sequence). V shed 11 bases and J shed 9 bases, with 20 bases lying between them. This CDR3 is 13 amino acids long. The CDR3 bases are TGCGCCCGACCGGGGGGCGGGGATATTGAGCAGTTCTTC. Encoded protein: CARPGGGDIEQFF.

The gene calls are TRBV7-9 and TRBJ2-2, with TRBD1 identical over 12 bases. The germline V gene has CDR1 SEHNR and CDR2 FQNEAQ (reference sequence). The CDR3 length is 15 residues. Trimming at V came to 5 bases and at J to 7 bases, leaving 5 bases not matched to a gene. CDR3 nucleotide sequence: TGTGCCAGCAGCCCGGGACAGGGGGCGATCGGGGAGCTGTTTTTT. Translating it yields CASSPGQGAIGELFF.

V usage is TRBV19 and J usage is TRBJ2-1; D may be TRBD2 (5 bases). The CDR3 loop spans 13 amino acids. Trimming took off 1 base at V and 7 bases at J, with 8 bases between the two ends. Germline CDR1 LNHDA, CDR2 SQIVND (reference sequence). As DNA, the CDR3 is TGTGCCAGTAGTATAGGCGGGTGGAATGAGCAGTTCTTC. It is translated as CASSIGGWNEQFF.

Here the CDR3 DNA reads TGTGCCAGCAGCTCCGGCGGGGTGTTATCCTACGAGCAGTACTTC. This sequence encodes CASSSGGVLSYEQYF. The chain combines TRBV7-2 with TRBJ2-7, with D maybe TRBD2 (6 bases). This CDR3 region has 15 residues. Germline loops: CDR1 SGHTA, CDR2 FQGNSA. V was cut by 4 bases and J by 1 base, with 14 bases left in between. Combining the CDR3 with reference TRBV7-2 and TRBJ2-7 gives the whole variable domain GAGVSQSPSNKVTEKGKDVELRCDPISGHTALYWYRQSLGQGLEFLIYFQGNSAPDKSGLPSDRFSAERTGGSVSTLTIQRTQQEDSAVYLCASSSGGVLSYEQYFGPGTRLTVT.

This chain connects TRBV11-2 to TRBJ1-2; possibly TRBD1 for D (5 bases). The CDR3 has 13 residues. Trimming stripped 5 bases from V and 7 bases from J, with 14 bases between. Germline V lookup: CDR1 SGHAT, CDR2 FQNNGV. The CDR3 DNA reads TGTGCCAGCAGCCCAGGGATCTATATTGGCTACACCTTC. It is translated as CASSPGIYIGYTF.

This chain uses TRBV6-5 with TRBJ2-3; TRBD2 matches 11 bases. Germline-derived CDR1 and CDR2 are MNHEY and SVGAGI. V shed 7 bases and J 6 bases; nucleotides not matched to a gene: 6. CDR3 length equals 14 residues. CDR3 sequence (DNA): TGTGCCAGCACCCTAGCGGGGGGATCCGATACGCAGTATTTT. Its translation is CASTLAGGSDTQYF.

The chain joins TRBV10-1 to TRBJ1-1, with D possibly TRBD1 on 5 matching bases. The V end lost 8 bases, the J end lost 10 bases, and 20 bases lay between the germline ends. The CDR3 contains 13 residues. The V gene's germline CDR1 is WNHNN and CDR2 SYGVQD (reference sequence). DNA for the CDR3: TGCGCCAGCTCCTTCCGAACAGGTTTGGCAGCTTTCTTT. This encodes CASSFRTGLAAFF.

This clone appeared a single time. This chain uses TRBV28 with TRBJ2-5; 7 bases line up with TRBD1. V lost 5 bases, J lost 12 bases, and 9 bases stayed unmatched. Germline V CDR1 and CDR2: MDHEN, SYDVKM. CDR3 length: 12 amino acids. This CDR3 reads CASSLYGQEEYF. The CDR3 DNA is TGTGCCAGCAGTCTCTATGGACAGGAGGAGTACTTC.

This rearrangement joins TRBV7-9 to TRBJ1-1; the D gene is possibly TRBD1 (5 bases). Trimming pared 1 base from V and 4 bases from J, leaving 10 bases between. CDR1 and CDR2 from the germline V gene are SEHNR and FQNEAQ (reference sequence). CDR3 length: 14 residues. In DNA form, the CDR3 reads TGTGCCAGCAGCTTAGGGACGGGGGTCACTGAAGCTTTCTTT. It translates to CASSLGTGVTEAFF.

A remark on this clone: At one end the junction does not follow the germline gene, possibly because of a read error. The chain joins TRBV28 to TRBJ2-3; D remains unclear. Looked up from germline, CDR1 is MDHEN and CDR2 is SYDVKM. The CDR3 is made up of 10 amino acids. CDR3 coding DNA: TGTGCCAGCAGTTTATCGGATTTGGAGTTT. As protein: CASSLSDLEF.

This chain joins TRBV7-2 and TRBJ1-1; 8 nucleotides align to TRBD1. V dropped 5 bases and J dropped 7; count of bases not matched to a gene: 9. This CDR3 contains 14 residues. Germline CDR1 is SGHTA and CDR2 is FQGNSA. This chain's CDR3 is CASSPSQGAGEAFF. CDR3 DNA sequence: TGTGCCAGCAGCCCGAGCCAGGGGGCGGGTGAAGCTTTCTTT.

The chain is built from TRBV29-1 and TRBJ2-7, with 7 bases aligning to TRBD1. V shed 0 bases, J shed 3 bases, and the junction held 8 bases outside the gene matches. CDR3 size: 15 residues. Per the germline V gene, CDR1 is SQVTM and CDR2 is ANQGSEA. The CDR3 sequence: CSVEDPTTGIYEQYF. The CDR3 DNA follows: TGCAGCGTTGAAGATCCAACGACAGGGATCTACGAGCAGTACTTC.